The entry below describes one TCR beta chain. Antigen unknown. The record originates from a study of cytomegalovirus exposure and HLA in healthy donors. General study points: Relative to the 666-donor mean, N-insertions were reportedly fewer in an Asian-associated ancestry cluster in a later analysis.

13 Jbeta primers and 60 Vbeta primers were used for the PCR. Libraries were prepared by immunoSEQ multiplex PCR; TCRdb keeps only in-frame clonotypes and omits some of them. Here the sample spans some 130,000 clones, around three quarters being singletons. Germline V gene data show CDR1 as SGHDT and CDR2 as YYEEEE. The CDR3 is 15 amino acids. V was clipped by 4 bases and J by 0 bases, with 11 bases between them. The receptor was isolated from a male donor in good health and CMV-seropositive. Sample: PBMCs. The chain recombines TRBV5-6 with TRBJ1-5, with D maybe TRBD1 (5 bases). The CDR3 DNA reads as TGTGCCAGCAGCGGGAGGGACGTTAGCAATCAGCCCCAGCATTTT. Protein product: CASSGRDVSNQPQHF.